This T cell receptor (beta chain) derives from a study of T cell responses to AZD1222 COVID-19 vaccine. Overall study results and limits: Spike as a whole was targeted by vaccine-associated CD4 TCRs, dominant at 160-218 and 743-854. Seropositive status at baseline applied to only five to seven AZD1222 recipients. Repertoire sampling was restricted to post-peak T cell response timepoints.

The repertoire was sequenced with immunoSEQ multiplex PCR; TCRdb's copy has only in-frame clones and lacks some. The sample holds 160,000 or so clones, roughly 94% seen once. Pooled in the analysis were second doses at about 4 or about 12 weeks. Details on this clone: Its antigen is as yet unknown.

The V segment lost 7 bases and the J segment 5 bases; nucleotides outside the gene matches: 15. There are 16 residues in the CDR3. CDR1 MDHEN and CDR2 SYDVKM come from the germline V gene. The material sequenced was peripheral blood, taken 28 days after the second AZD1222 dose. The TCR was taken from an adult who received the AZD1222 COVID-19 vaccine. The chain couples TRBV28 to TRBJ2-7; TRBD2 aligns across 9 bases. CDR3 bases: TGTGCCAGCAAGGGAGGCGAAGCTAGCGGGACTGACGAGCAGTACTTC. Translation gives CASKGGEASGTDEQYF.